This T cell receptor beta chain was observed in a study of blood T cell repertoires in COVID-19. Study-wide context: From the United States, Italy and Spain came samples of acute and convalescent COVID-19.

TCRdb's table, derived via immunoSEQ multiplex PCR, lists solely in-frame clones and lacks some. The table records around 500,000 clones, approximately 83% of them present only once. Losses at the gene ends were 1 base for V and 5 bases for J; bases not matched to a gene: 12. CDR3 length equals 17 residues. Germline CDR1 is SGHRS and CDR2 is YFSETQ. This receptor was taken from a human donor in a cohort sampled during active COVID-19. V and J are TRBV5-1 and TRBJ2-5; 9 bases are shared with TRBD2. The source material was peripheral blood. The CDR3 protein is CASSLLRREGPGETQYF. The CDR3 nucleotides read TGCGCCAGCAGCTTGCTGCGGCGGGAGGGCCCTGGGGAGACCCAGTACTTC.